This entry features one TCR beta chain sequence. This specimen belongs to a study of blood T cell repertoires in COVID-19. Germline V gene sequence: CDR1 WNHNN, CDR2 SYGVQD (reference sequence). V lost 9 bases, J lost 0 bases, and 15 bases lay in between. The CDR3 consists of 14 residues. Cohorts were determined from participant-reported clinical history. The assay was immunoSEQ multiplex PCR, and TCRdb's table has in-frame clones only and misses some. The data contain about 400,000 clones, around nine tenths of them singletons. This sequence was found in a woman in her late teens or twenties with acute COVID-19. Material: PBMCs or T cells enriched from blood (not recorded which). The chain links TRBV10-1 to TRBJ2-7, with unresolved D. DNA for the CDR3: TGCGCCAGACCTTCTGGTGGCAGCTCCTACGAGCAGTACTTC. This translates into CARPSGGSSYEQYF.